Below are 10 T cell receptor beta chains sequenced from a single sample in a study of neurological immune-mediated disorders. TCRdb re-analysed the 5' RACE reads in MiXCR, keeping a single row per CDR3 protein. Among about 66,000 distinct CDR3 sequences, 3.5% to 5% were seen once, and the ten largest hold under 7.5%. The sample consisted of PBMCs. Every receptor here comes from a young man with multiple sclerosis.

CDR3 sequence reads: CASSLPGGRETQYF. DNA of the CDR3: TGTGCCAGCAGCTTACCAGGGGGCAGGGAGACCCAGTACTTC. The V call is TRBV7-9, the J call TRBJ2-5; 8 positions agree with TRBD1. The CDR3 length is 14 residues. The V gene end was trimmed by 2 bases and the J gene end by 5 bases; junction bases not matched to a gene: 4. Germline-derived CDR1 and CDR2 are SEHNR and FQNEAQ (reference sequence).

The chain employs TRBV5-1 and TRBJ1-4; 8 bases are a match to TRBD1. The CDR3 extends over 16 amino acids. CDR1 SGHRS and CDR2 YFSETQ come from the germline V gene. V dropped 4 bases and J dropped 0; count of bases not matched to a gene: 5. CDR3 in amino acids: CASSSGQGTTNEKLFF. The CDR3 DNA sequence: TGCGCCAGCAGCAGCGGACAGGGTACAACTAATGAAAAACTGTTTTTT. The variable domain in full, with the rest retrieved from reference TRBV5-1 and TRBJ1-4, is KAGVTQTPRYLIKTRGQQVTLSCSPISGHRSVSWYQQTPGQGLQFLFEYFSETQRNKGNFPGRFSGRQFSNSRSEMNVSTLELGDSALYLCASSSGQGTTNEKLFFGSGTQLSVL.

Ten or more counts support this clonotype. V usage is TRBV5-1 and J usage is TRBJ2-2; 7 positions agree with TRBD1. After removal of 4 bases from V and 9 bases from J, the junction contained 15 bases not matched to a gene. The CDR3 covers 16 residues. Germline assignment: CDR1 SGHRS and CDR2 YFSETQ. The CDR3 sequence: CASSPWPRQGWRELFF. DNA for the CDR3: TGCGCCAGCAGCCCGTGGCCCAGACAGGGATGGAGGGAGCTGTTTTTT.

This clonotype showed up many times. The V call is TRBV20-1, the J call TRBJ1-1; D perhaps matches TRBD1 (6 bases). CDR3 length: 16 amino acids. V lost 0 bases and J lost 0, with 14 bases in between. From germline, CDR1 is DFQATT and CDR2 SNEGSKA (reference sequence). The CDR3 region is CSARDRLTGMNTEAFF. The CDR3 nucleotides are TGCAGTGCTAGAGATAGGTTGACAGGCATGAACACTGAAGCTTTCTTT.

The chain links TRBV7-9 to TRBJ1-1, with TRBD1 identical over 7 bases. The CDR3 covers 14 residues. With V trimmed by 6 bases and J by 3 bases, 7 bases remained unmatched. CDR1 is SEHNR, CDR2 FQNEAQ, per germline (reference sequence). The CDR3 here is CASSQQGGYTEAFF. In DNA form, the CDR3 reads TGTGCCAGCAGTCAGCAAGGGGGCTACACTGAAGCTTTCTTT.

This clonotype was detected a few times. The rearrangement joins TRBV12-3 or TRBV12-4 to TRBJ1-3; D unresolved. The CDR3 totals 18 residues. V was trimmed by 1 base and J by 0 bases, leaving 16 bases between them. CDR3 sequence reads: CASSLVWSRSSSGNTIYF. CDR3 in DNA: TGTGCCAGCAGTTTAGTTTGGTCCAGGTCCTCCTCTGGAAACACCATATATTTT.

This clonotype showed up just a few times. This CDR3 reads CASSLSVRPNEKLFF. The CDR3 DNA reads as TGTGCCAGCAGCCTATCGGTCCGACCTAATGAAAAACTGTTTTTT. This chain links TRBV4-2 with TRBJ1-4; D is uncertain. CDR3 length: 15 amino acids. The V end was cut by 4 bases, the J end by 3 bases, with 12 bases between. The germline CDR1 and CDR2 sequences are LGHNA and YNFKEQ.

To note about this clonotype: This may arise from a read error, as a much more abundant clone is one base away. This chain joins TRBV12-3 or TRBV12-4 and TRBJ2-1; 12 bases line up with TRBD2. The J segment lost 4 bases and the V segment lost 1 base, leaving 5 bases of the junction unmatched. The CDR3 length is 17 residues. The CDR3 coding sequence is TGTGCCAGCAGTTTAGTTGGGACTAGCGGGCAGTACAATGAGCAGTTCTTC. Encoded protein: CASSLVGTSGQYNEQFF.

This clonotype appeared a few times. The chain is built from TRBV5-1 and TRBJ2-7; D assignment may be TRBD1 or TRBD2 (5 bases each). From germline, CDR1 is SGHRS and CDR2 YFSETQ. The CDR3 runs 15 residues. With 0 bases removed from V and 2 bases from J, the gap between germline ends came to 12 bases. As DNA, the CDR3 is TGCGCCAGCAGCTTGGCCATGCAGGGACCCTACGAGCAGTACTTC. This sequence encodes CASSLAMQGPYEQYF.

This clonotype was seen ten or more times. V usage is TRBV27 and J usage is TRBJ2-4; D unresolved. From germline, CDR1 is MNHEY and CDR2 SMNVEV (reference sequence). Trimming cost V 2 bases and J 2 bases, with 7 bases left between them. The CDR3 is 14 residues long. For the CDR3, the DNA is TGTGCCAGCAGTTTAACGGGTTCCAAAAACATTCAGTACTTC. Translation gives CASSLTGSKNIQYF.